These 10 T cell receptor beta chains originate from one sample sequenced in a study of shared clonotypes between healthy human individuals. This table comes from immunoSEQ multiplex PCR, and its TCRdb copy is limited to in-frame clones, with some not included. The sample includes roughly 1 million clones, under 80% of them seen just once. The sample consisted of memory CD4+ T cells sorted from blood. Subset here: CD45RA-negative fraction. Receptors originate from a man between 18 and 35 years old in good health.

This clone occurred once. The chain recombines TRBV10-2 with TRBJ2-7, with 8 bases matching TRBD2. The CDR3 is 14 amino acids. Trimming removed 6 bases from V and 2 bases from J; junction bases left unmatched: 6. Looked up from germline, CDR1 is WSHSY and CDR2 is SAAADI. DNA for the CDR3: TGCGCCAGCAGCTTAGCGGGGACTACCTACGAGCAGTACTTC. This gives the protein CASSLAGTTYEQYF.

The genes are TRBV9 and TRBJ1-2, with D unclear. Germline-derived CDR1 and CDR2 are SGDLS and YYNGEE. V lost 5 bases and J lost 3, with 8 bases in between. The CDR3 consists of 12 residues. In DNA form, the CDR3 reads TGTGCCAGCAGTAAACAAGACTATGGCTACACCTTC. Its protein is CASSKQDYGYTF.

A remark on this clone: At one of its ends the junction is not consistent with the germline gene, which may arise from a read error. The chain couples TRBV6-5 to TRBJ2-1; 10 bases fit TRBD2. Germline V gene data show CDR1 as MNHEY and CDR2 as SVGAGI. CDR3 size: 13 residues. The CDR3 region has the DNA TGTGCCAGCAGTTTCAGAGCGGGGGGGCCTGCGATCTTC. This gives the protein CASSFRAGGPAIF.

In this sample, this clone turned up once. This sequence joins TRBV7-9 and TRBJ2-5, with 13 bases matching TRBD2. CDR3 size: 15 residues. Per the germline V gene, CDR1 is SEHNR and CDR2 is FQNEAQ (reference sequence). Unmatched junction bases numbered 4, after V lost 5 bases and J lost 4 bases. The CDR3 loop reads CASSRGLAGAETQYF. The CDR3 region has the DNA TGTGCCAGCAGCCGTGGACTAGCGGGAGCAGAGACCCAGTACTTC.

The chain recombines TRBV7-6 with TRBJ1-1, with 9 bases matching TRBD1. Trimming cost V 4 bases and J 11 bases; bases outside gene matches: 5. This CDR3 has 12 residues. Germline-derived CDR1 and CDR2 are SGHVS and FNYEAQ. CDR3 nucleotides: TGTGCCAGCAGCTCCTGGACAGGGGACGCTTTCTTT. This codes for CASSSWTGDAFF.

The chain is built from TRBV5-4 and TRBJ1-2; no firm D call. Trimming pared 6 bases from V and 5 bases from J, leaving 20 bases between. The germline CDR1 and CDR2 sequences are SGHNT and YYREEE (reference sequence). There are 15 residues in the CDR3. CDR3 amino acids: CASTPYVAESYGYTF. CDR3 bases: TGTGCCAGCACCCCGTACGTGGCCGAGTCTTATGGCTACACCTTC.

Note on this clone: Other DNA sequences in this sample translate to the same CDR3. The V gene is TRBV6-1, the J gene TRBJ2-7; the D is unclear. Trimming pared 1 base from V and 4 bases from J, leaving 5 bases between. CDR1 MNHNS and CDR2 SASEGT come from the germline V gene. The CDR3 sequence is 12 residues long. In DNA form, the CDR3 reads TGTGCCAGCAGTGAAGTAGGGTACGAGCAGTACTTC. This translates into CASSEVGYEQYF.

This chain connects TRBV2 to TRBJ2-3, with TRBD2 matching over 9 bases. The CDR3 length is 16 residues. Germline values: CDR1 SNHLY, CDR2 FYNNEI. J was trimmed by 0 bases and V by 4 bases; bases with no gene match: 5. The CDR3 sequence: CASSARGGLSTDTQYF. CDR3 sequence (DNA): TGTGCCAGCAGTGCGCGGGGGGGACTAAGCACAGATACGCAGTATTTT.

CDR3 in amino acids: CASSSALTVNTEAFF. The CDR3 nucleotides read TGTGCCAGCAGCTCAGCCTTAACAGTGAACACTGAAGCTTTCTTT. The rearrangement links TRBV5-4 to TRBJ1-1; the D is unclear. Germline V gives CDR1 SGHNT, CDR2 YYREEE (reference sequence). Trimming took off 3 bases at V and 0 bases at J, with 12 bases between the two ends. This CDR3 comprises 15 residues.

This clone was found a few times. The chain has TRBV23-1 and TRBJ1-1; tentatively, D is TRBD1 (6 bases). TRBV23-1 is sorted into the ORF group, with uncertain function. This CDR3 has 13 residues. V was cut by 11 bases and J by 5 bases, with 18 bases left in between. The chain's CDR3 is CAHDRTQGTEAFF. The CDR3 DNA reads TGCGCCCATGACCGAACCCAGGGGACTGAAGCTTTCTTT.